This entry lists 18 T cell receptor beta chains sequenced from one sample in a study of T-cell reconstitution after alpha-beta-depleted transplantation in children. This sample's TCRbeta library carried unique molecular identifier barcodes. TCRdb re-called the PCR reads through MiXCR, storing one row per CDR3 protein. Of about 500,000 distinct CDR3 sequences in the sample, over 10% were seen once. The sample here was PBMCs, mostly from graft donor cells, taken 180 days after TCRalphabeta/CD19-depleted stem cell transplant. These TCRs come from a female patient aged 2 to 10 who had a stem cell transplant for aplastic anemia, so the T cells may come from the graft donor.

At least ten counts were recorded for this clonotype. The V call is TRBV5-1, the J call TRBJ2-7, with 10 bases lining up with TRBD2. V shed 0 bases and J 7 bases; nucleotides not matched to a gene: 7. Per germline, CDR1 SGHRS and CDR2 YFSETQ. The CDR3 has 15 amino acids. CDR3 sequence reads: CASSLEALAGEEQYF. The CDR3 DNA follows: TGCGCCAGCAGCTTGGAGGCTCTAGCGGGAGAGGAGCAGTACTTC.

This clonotype was observed a few times. The chain is built from TRBV7-9 and TRBJ1-2; D gene uncertain. Trimming removed 5 bases from V and 5 bases from J, with 12 bases in between. Looked up from germline, CDR1 is SEHNR and CDR2 is FQNEAQ (reference sequence). The CDR3 runs 13 residues. The CDR3 nucleotides are TGTGCCAGCAGCGGCCCCCTCCTATATGGCTACACCTTC. This codes for CASSGPLLYGYTF. The whole variable domain, filled in from reference TRBV7-9 and TRBJ1-2, reads DTGVSQNPRHKITKRGQNVTFRCDPISEHNRLYWYRQTLGQGPEFLTYFQNEAQLEKSRLLSDRFSAERPKGSFSTLEIQRTEQGDSAMYLCASSGPLLYGYTFGSGTRLTVV.

V and J are TRBV4-2 and TRBJ1-4; a possible D gene is TRBD1 (6 bases). The CDR3 length is 18 residues. Germline CDR1 and CDR2: LGHNA and YNFKEQ. The V and J ends lost 6 bases and 8 bases respectively, with 28 bases between them. The CDR3 is CASRPNGAGGPSGEKLFF. As DNA, the CDR3 is TGTGCCAGCAGGCCTAACGGGGCCGGGGGGCCCTCGGGCGAAAAACTGTTTTTT.

This clonotype was detected only a few times. As DNA, the CDR3 is TGTGCCACCCATACAGGAGACAACACTGAAGCTTTCTTT. It yields the protein CATHTGDNTEAFF. The chain combines TRBV28 with TRBJ1-1; TRBD1 might be the D (5 bases). V lost 10 bases and J 2 bases, leaving 14 bases between the germline ends. Looked up from germline, CDR1 is MDHEN and CDR2 is SYDVKM. The CDR3 spans 13 residues.

The J gene is TRBJ2-3, the V gene TRBV24-1; maybe TRBD2 (7 bases). The CDR3 contains 18 residues. Germline CDR1 KGHDR, CDR2 SFDVKD. Trimming removed 2 bases at V and 1 base at J, with 18 bases between. The CDR3, as DNA: TGTGCCACCAGTGATTGGGTCTTCGGGGGGCCTGGCACAGATACGCAGTATTTT. Translating gives CATSDWVFGGPGTDTQYF.

The table lists this clonotype with a few counts. The chain combines TRBV28 with TRBJ2-7, with D possibly being TRBD1 (6 bases). Germline lookup yields CDR1 MDHEN and CDR2 SYDVKM. V lost 5 bases and J 4 bases, leaving 15 bases between the germline ends. This CDR3 has 14 amino acids. The CDR3 region is CASSEAGQKYEQYF. The CDR3 nucleotides read TGTGCCAGCAGTGAAGCCGGACAGAAATACGAGCAGTACTTC.

V is TRBV20-1 and J is TRBJ1-5; no firm D call. V was clipped by 3 bases and J by 3 bases, with 9 bases between them. Germline V lookup: CDR1 DFQATT, CDR2 SNEGSKA (reference sequence). This CDR3 is built from 13 residues. CDR3 region: CSARAGNNQPQHF. CDR3 nucleotide sequence: TGCAGTGCTAGGGCGGGTAACAATCAGCCCCAGCATTTT.

This clonotype appeared a few times. The gene calls are TRBV20-1 and TRBJ1-2; 7 bases map to TRBD1. This CDR3 has 12 amino acids. From germline, CDR1 is DFQATT and CDR2 SNEGSKA (reference sequence). Here the CDR3 reads CSQTGTNYGYTF. As DNA, the CDR3 is TGCAGCCAGACAGGGACGAACTATGGCTACACCTTC.

J is TRBJ2-7 and V is TRBV28, with a possible D match to TRBD2 (7 bases). Trimming removed 6 bases at V and 2 bases at J, with 29 bases between. Germline loops: CDR1 MDHEN, CDR2 SYDVKM. The CDR3 runs to 19 residues. The CDR3 coding sequence is TGTGCCAGCAGCCTGGGAGGGGCTATTAGTCAGGGGTGGCCCTACGAGCAGTACTTC. Translated: CASSLGGAISQGWPYEQYF.

This clonotype was detected ten times or more. This chain uses TRBV12-3 or TRBV12-4 with TRBJ1-2; 7 bases map to TRBD1. Trimming removed 5 bases from V and 5 bases from J; junction bases left unmatched: 8. The CDR3 covers 14 residues. Here the CDR3 DNA reads TGTGCCAGCAGTCTCCGACAGGGACAGTATGGCTACACCTTC. Amino acids: CASSLRQGQYGYTF.

The genes are TRBV20-1 and TRBJ2-7; 10 bases match TRBD2. Germline V lookup: CDR1 DFQATT, CDR2 SNEGSKA (reference sequence). The V and J ends lost 1 base and 5 bases, in that order; junction bases with no gene match: 2. This CDR3 is 13 amino acids long. CDR3 region: CSARGLAGHEQYV. DNA for the CDR3: TGCAGTGCTAGAGGACTAGCGGGCCACGAGCAGTACGTC.

This clonotype came up a few times. V gene TRBV5-1 combines with J gene TRBJ2-2; 11 nucleotides align to TRBD2. The V gene's germline CDR1 is SGHRS and CDR2 YFSETQ. This CDR3 has 17 amino acids. V lost 2 bases, J lost 0 bases, and 3 bases stayed unmatched. CDR3 residues: CASSFLLAGANTGELFF. In DNA, the CDR3 is TGCGCCAGCAGCTTCCTACTAGCGGGGGCGAACACCGGGGAGCTGTTTTTT. Looking up the rest from reference TRBV5-1 and TRBJ2-2 gives the full variable domain: KAGVTQTPRYLIKTRGQQVTLSCSPISGHRSVSWYQQTPGQGLQFLFEYFSETQRNKGNFPGRFSGRQFSNSRSEMNVSTLELGDSALYLCASSFLLAGANTGELFFGEGSRLTVL.

The chain couples TRBV20-1 to TRBJ2-7; tentative D call: TRBD1 (6 bases). Trimming removed 3 bases at V and 0 bases at J, with 9 bases between. The CDR3 runs 13 residues. Germline V lookup: CDR1 DFQATT, CDR2 SNEGSKA (reference sequence). The CDR3: CSARRTDSYEQYF. CDR3 bases: TGCAGTGCTAGGCGGACAGACTCCTACGAGCAGTACTTC.

The genes are TRBV27 and TRBJ2-2, with unresolved D. Germline lookup yields CDR1 MNHEY and CDR2 SMNVEV (reference sequence). V shed 4 bases and J shed 4 bases, with 13 bases lying between them. The CDR3 consists of 15 residues. This CDR3 reads CASSWAGVGTGELFF. CDR3 DNA sequence: TGTGCCAGCAGTTGGGCTGGCGTCGGCACCGGGGAGCTGTTTTTT.

The rearrangement uses TRBV5-1 and TRBJ1-1; no definite D call. With 0 bases removed from V and 2 bases from J, the gap between germline ends came to 8 bases. The CDR3 length is 14 residues. Germline V CDR1 and CDR2: SGHRS, YFSETQ. CDR3 residues: CASSLEPHNTEAFF. In DNA form, the CDR3 reads TGCGCCAGCAGCTTGGAGCCGCATAACACTGAAGCTTTCTTT.

This clonotype was seen repeatedly, ten times or more. The gene calls are TRBV7-9 and TRBJ1-4; possible D gene TRBD1, 6 bases. Germline lookup yields CDR1 SEHNR and CDR2 FQNEAQ (reference sequence). V was trimmed by 4 bases and J by 7 bases, leaving 7 bases between them. The CDR3 is made up of 12 amino acids. The CDR3 loop is CASSWTVEKLFF. The DNA for the CDR3 is TGTGCCAGCAGCTGGACAGTTGAAAAACTGTTTTTT.

This clonotype was recorded at least ten times. The chain employs TRBV5-1 and TRBJ1-5; D remains unclear. Germline V lookup: CDR1 SGHRS, CDR2 YFSETQ. The V end lost 0 bases, the J end lost 5 bases, and 6 bases lay between the germline ends. The CDR3 runs to 13 residues. CDR3 sequence (DNA): TGCGCCAGCAGCTTGGGTCCGGATCAGCCCCAGCATTTT. Translated, it gives CASSLGPDQPQHF.

This chain joins TRBV7-6 and TRBJ1-2; 7 bases agree with TRBD1. Looked up from germline, CDR1 is SGHVS and CDR2 is FNYEAQ. V was clipped by 5 bases and J by 6 bases; unmatched bases: 6. This CDR3 contains 13 residues. For the CDR3, the DNA is TGTGCCAGCAGCGGGCCCAGGGGGAATGGCTACACCTTC. Translation gives CASSGPRGNGYTF.